Following are 31 T cell receptor beta chains from one sample sequenced in a study of cytomegalovirus exposure and HLA in healthy donors. Repertoires were generated with immunoSEQ multiplex PCR, while TCRdb's copy carries only in-frame clones and drops some. The repertoire holds hundreds of thousands of clones, just over 85% seen once, with roughly 0.83% in the top ten. Sequencing input: PBMCs. These receptor sequences come from a woman younger than 30 in good health and CMV-seronegative.

The CDR3 region is CATSGSGTSGSYEQYF. Written as DNA, the CDR3 is TGTGCCACCAGCGGCTCCGGGACTAGCGGTTCCTACGAGCAGTACTTC. This chain links TRBV15 with TRBJ2-7, with TRBD2 identical over 11 bases. V shed 5 bases, J shed 1 base, and the junction held 7 bases outside the gene matches. Germline V gives CDR1 LNHNV, CDR2 YYDKDF (reference sequence). CDR3 length equals 16 residues.

The chain combines TRBV6-5 with TRBJ1-4; 7 nucleotides align to TRBD1. Unmatched junction bases numbered 5, after V lost 1 base and J lost 3 bases. The germline V gene has CDR1 MNHEY and CDR2 SVGAGI. This CDR3 has 16 residues. CDR3: CASSYFAGTANEKLFF. In DNA, the CDR3 is TGTGCCAGCAGTTACTTTGCCGGGACAGCTAATGAAAAACTGTTTTTT.

This clone was seen a handful of times. The chain employs TRBV19 and TRBJ1-5; tentatively, D is TRBD1 (6 bases). CDR1 is LNHDA and CDR2 is SQIVND in the germline V gene (reference sequence). The CDR3 extends over 14 amino acids. V lost 10 bases and J lost 7, with 20 bases in between. This CDR3 is CATRYRDGQQPQHF. The CDR3 nucleotides read TGTGCCACCCGCTACAGGGACGGTCAACAGCCCCAGCATTTT.

With respect to this clone: This sample also contains other DNA sequences that code for the same CDR3. V and J are TRBV20-1 and TRBJ1-1; D is possibly TRBD1 (5 bases). Between the trimmed V and J ends, which lost 3 bases and 5 bases, there was a span of 7 bases. This CDR3 comprises 11 residues. CDR1 and CDR2 (germline): DFQATT, SNEGSKA (reference sequence). The CDR3 is CSASGGTEAFF. The CDR3 DNA sequence: TGCAGTGCTAGTGGGGGGACTGAAGCTTTCTTT.

This sequence joins TRBV5-4 and TRBJ1-5; 7 bases line up with TRBD1. The CDR3 runs to 16 residues. Trimming took 0 bases from V and 0 from J; bases not matched to a gene: 3. Germline V CDR1 and CDR2: SGHNT, YYREEE (reference sequence). The CDR3 loop is CASSLGGGSSNQPQHF. CDR3 coding DNA: TGTGCCAGCAGCTTGGGAGGGGGCTCTAGCAATCAGCCCCAGCATTTT. The full variable domain, in which reference TRBV5-4 and TRBJ1-5 provide the parts outside the CDR3, is ETGVTQSPTHLIKTRGQQVTLRCSSQSGHNTVSWYQQALGQGPQFIFQYYREEENGRGNFPPRFSGLQFPNYSSELNVNALELDDSALYLCASSLGGGSSNQPQHFGDGTRLSIL.

About this clone: Within the sample, other DNA sequences also encode this same CDR3. The chain uses TRBV27 and TRBJ2-7; TRBD1 agrees at 7 bases. The trim removed 8 bases at V and 2 bases at J, leaving 6 bases unmatched. CDR3 size: 13 residues. From germline, CDR1 is MNHEY and CDR2 SMNVEV (reference sequence). The CDR3 DNA reads TGTGCCAGCTCCCGGACAGGCCCCTACGAGCAGTACTTC. Its protein is CASSRTGPYEQYF.

This clone was detected once. The V call is TRBV2, the J call TRBJ1-1; D gene ambiguous. Trimming stripped 6 bases from V and 0 bases from J, with 17 bases between. This CDR3 region has 16 residues. Germline values: CDR1 SNHLY, CDR2 FYNNEI. DNA for the CDR3: TGTGCCAGCAGATCGATTCGGGGTAGACTGAACACTGAAGCTTTCTTT. Protein: CASRSIRGRLNTEAFF.

This chain connects TRBV27 to TRBJ2-7; unclear D gene. CDR3 length: 15 amino acids. The V end lost 4 bases, the J end lost 3 bases, and 16 bases lay between the germline ends. Germline V CDR1 and CDR2: MNHEY, SMNVEV (reference sequence). The CDR3, as DNA: TGTGCCAGCAGTTCCGCGATTGGTAGTTTCTACGAGCAGTACTTC. Amino acid sequence: CASSSAIGSFYEQYF.

The chain joins TRBV7-9 to TRBJ2-2; no clear D gene. There are 15 residues in the CDR3. Germline V gene sequence: CDR1 SEHNR, CDR2 FQNEAQ (reference sequence). The V end was cut by 5 bases, the J end by 1 base, with 11 bases between. The CDR3 nucleotides read TGTGCCAGCAGCCCTCAACTTTGGAACACCGGGGAGCTGTTTTTT. It encodes CASSPQLWNTGELFF.

The V and J genes are TRBV21-1 and TRBJ1-6. TRBV21-1 is flagged as a pseudogene. CDR3 length: 18 amino acids. The CDR3 is CASSKTMARVAYNSPLHF. The CDR3 nucleotides read TGTGCCAGCAGCAAAACCATGGCCCGGGTAGCCTATAATTCACCCCTCCACTTT.

There are a few counts of this clone. This chain connects TRBV30 to TRBJ1-5; D ambiguous. The CDR3 consists of 15 residues. Germline V gene data show CDR1 as GTSNPN and CDR2 as SVGIG (reference sequence). Deletions cut 0 bases from V and 3 bases from J, with 12 bases between. CDR3 in amino acids: CAWSVRQIANQPQHF. The CDR3 DNA follows: TGTGCCTGGAGTGTACGTCAGATCGCCAATCAGCCCCAGCATTTT.

This chain connects TRBV6-5 to TRBJ1-5; D call uncertain. Per germline, CDR1 MNHEY and CDR2 SVGAGI. V lost 4 bases to trimming and J lost 2 bases, with 12 bases between them. This CDR3 region has 15 residues. The CDR3: CASSLSVRGNQPQHF. CDR3 sequence (DNA): TGTGCCAGCAGTTTGAGTGTTCGGGGCAATCAGCCCCAGCATTTT.

The chain has TRBV9 and TRBJ1-1, with D hard to call. Trimming removed 0 bases from V and 0 bases from J, with 6 bases in between. The CDR3 has 14 amino acids. CDR1 and CDR2 from the germline V gene are SGDLS and YYNGEE. The CDR3 DNA reads TGTGCCAGCAGCGTAGTAGTGATGAACACTGAAGCTTTCTTT. It is translated as CASSVVVMNTEAFF.

V is TRBV9 and J is TRBJ1-1, with TRBD1 matching 7 bases. Unmatched junction bases numbered 13, after V lost 4 bases and J lost 13 bases. The CDR3 runs 13 residues. The germline V gene encodes CDR1 SGDLS and CDR2 YYNGEE. The CDR3 bases are TGTGCCAGCAGCTCCGGACAGGCCCGAGGCGGTTTCTTT. Encoded protein: CASSSGQARGGFF.

The chain carries TRBV28 and TRBJ2-2, with D possibly TRBD1 on 7 matching bases. The CDR3 covers 19 residues. Germline lookup yields CDR1 MDHEN and CDR2 SYDVKM. Between the trimmed V and J ends, which lost 6 bases and 5 bases, there was a span of 28 bases. CDR3 loop: CASRPIRGGTAPTTGELFF. CDR3 coding DNA: TGTGCCAGCAGACCGATCCGAGGGGGGACAGCCCCTACTACCGGGGAGCTGTTTTTT.

This clone was recorded a few times. The chain is built from TRBV2 and TRBJ2-7; 13 bases line up with TRBD2. The CDR3 has 13 residues. V shed 11 bases, J shed 5 bases, and the junction held 6 bases outside the gene matches. The germline gives CDR1 SNHLY, CDR2 FYNNEI. CDR3 protein: CAGLAGDSNEQYF. The CDR3 coding sequence is TGTGCCGGACTAGCGGGAGACAGTAACGAGCAGTACTTC.

The rearrangement links TRBV19 to TRBJ1-5; D unresolved. This CDR3 spans 13 amino acids. Germline V gives CDR1 LNHDA, CDR2 SQIVND (reference sequence). V dropped 6 bases and J dropped 3 bases, with 9 bases sitting between them. The CDR3 sequence is CASSIQVNQPQHF. CDR3 DNA sequence: TGTGCCAGTAGCATCCAGGTCAATCAGCCCCAGCATTTT.

DNA of the CDR3: TGTGCCAGCAGCTCCCACCGGGACACTGGTTCCTACAATGAGCAGTTCTTC. Translated: CASSSHRDTGSYNEQFF. The chain joins TRBV7-9 to TRBJ2-1; D perhaps matches TRBD1 (6 bases). Germline V gene sequence: CDR1 SEHNR, CDR2 FQNEAQ (reference sequence). V was shortened by 4 bases and J by 1 base, with 17 bases between the two germline ends. The CDR3 consists of 17 residues.

About this clone itself: One end of the junction fails to match germline, which may point to a read error. The chain couples TRBV6-1 to TRBJ2-7; 7 bases match TRBD1. Germline CDR1 is MNHNS and CDR2 is SASEGT. The CDR3 consists of 15 residues. CDR3: CASSEGVTGYYEQYF. The CDR3 nucleotides read TGTGCCAGCAGCGAAGGGGTGACAGGGTACTACGAGCAGTACTTC.

This chain joins TRBV19 and TRBJ1-5, with 7 bases lining up with TRBD1. Germline CDR1 LNHDA, CDR2 SQIVND (reference sequence). The CDR3 extends over 14 amino acids. V trimming: 3 bases; J trimming: 3 bases; junction bases outside the gene matches: 2. CDR3 in amino acids: CASSIDRVNQPQHF. The CDR3 DNA follows: TGTGCCAGTAGTATCGACAGGGTCAATCAGCCCCAGCATTTT.

The rearrangement links TRBV5-6 to TRBJ2-1, with D tentatively TRBD2 (6 bases). The CDR3 contains 16 residues. V gave up 0 bases and J gave up 0 bases, with 10 bases separating them. The V gene's germline CDR1 is SGHDT and CDR2 YYEEEE. Here the CDR3 reads CASSLEAGSSYNEQFF. CDR3 bases: TGTGCCAGCAGCTTGGAGGCGGGGAGCTCCTACAATGAGCAGTTCTTC.

V and J are TRBV2 and TRBJ2-3, with 13 bases matching TRBD2. The trim removed 1 base at V and 6 bases at J, leaving 7 bases unmatched. This CDR3 has 17 residues. CDR1 and CDR2 (germline): SNHLY, FYNNEI. The CDR3 is CASSEGLAGGREDTQYF. CDR3 sequence (DNA): TGTGCCAGCAGTGAAGGACTAGCGGGGGGCAGGGAGGATACGCAGTATTTT.

The CDR3 region is CASSPRQGYTEAFF. The CDR3 DNA reads as TGTGCCAGCAGTCCTAGACAGGGATACACTGAAGCTTTCTTT. The chain joins TRBV27 to TRBJ1-1, with 7 bases lining up with TRBD1. There are 14 residues in the CDR3. J lost 3 bases, V lost 5 bases, and 6 bases had no gene match. The germline CDR1 and CDR2 sequences are MNHEY and SMNVEV (reference sequence).

This CDR3 reads CAISESSSPGTQYF. CDR3 sequence (DNA): TGTGCCATCAGTGAGTCGTCTAGCCCAGGGACCCAGTACTTC. The chain employs TRBV10-3 and TRBJ2-5; D may be TRBD2 (5 bases). The CDR3 is 14 amino acids. Germline V gene sequence: CDR1 ENHRY, CDR2 SYGVKD. V lost 0 bases, J lost 7 bases, and 12 bases lay in between.

The J gene is TRBJ2-1, the V gene TRBV27, with 9 bases aligning to TRBD1. V gave up 11 bases and J gave up 8 bases; unmatched junction bases: 13. There are 14 residues in the CDR3. CDR1 is MNHEY, CDR2 SMNVEV, per germline (reference sequence). CDR3 DNA sequence: TGTGCCGCCAAACGGGACAGGGACGGGGATGAGCAGTTCTTC. It codes for CAAKRDRDGDEQFF.

The CDR3, as DNA: TGTGCCAGCAGTGGGGGCCTTTGGAAAAACGAGCAGTACTTC. Its protein product is CASSGGLWKNEQYF. The chain recombines TRBV6-1 with TRBJ2-7; D perhaps matches TRBD1 (5 bases). Trimming pared 4 bases from V and 5 bases from J, leaving 15 bases between. CDR3 size: 14 residues. Germline-derived CDR1 and CDR2 are MNHNS and SASEGT.

This chain joins TRBV6-1 and TRBJ1-5, with TRBD1 as a possible D gene (5 bases). The CDR3 consists of 20 residues. Germline V gene data show CDR1 as MNHNS and CDR2 as SASEGT. V lost 2 bases to trimming and J lost 5 bases, with 28 bases between them. The CDR3 region has the DNA TGTGCCAGCAGTGAAACATCCAGGACCAGGTCCCGGATGGGGCATCAGCCCCAGCATTTT. Protein product: CASSETSRTRSRMGHQPQHF.

The V and J genes are TRBV5-1 and TRBJ2-2; D unresolved. In germline, CDR1 is SGHRS, CDR2 YFSETQ. The CDR3 is made up of 14 amino acids. V was trimmed by 0 bases and J by 5 bases, leaving 8 bases between them. CDR3 in DNA: TGCGCCAGCAGCTTGGACACCAAAACCGGGGAGCTGTTTTTT. Protein sequence: CASSLDTKTGELFF.

The V gene is TRBV6-5, the J gene TRBJ2-2; D not certain. CDR3 length equals 13 residues. CDR1 is MNHEY, CDR2 SVGAGI, per germline. Trimming took off 6 bases at V and 3 bases at J, with 8 bases between the two ends. This CDR3 is CASRKTYTGELFF. CDR3 coding DNA: TGTGCCAGCAGGAAGACTTACACCGGGGAGCTGTTTTTT.

The chain recombines TRBV5-5 with TRBJ1-5; weak D call: TRBD1 (5 bases). The length of the CDR3 is 15 residues. Germline V gives CDR1 SGHKS, CDR2 YYEKEE (reference sequence). V lost 4 bases and J lost 5, with 16 bases in between. CDR3 in DNA: TGTGCCAGCAGCCAGACTGACAGCTCCTATCAGCCCCAGCATTTT. Its protein product is CASSQTDSSYQPQHF.

This clone was recorded a few times. This rearrangement joins TRBV5-1 to TRBJ1-1, with a tentative D call TRBD1 (5 bases). The CDR3 loop spans 13 amino acids. Trimming left V 2 bases short and J 4 bases short, with 9 bases between. Per germline, CDR1 SGHRS and CDR2 YFSETQ. The CDR3 nucleotides read TGCGCCAGCAGCTTCGGGGGTGGCACTGAAGCTTTCTTT. Its translation is CASSFGGGTEAFF.